The 2 T cell receptor beta chains presented below share a single source sample, sequenced in a study of cytomegalovirus exposure and HLA in healthy donors. Use of 60 Vbeta and 13 Jbeta primers characterized the PCR. Sequenced by immunoSEQ multiplex PCR; TCRdb stores in-frame clones only, minus some. This sample has roughly 190,000 clones, with about 85% found just once. The sequenced sample was PBMCs. The receptors come from a man aged 45 to 65 in good health and CMV-seronegative.

This clone came up once. This chain links TRBV28 with TRBJ1-6; 9 nucleotides agree with TRBD1. The CDR3 length is 17 residues. V shed 5 bases and J 1 base; nucleotides not matched to a gene: 6. Germline loops: CDR1 MDHEN, CDR2 SYDVKM. CDR3 loop: CASSTYRGRSYNSPLHF. In DNA, the CDR3 is TGTGCCAGCAGTACCTACAGGGGGCGGTCCTATAATTCACCCCTCCACTTT.

V and J are TRBV29-1 and TRBJ2-2; TRBD2 agrees at 7 bases. V lost 4 bases, J lost 6 bases, and 2 bases stayed unmatched. CDR3 length equals 12 residues. Germline lookup yields CDR1 SQVTM and CDR2 ANQGSEA. The CDR3 DNA reads TGCAGCGTTGTTCGGGGGGCCGGGGAGCTGTTTTTT. Translated: CSVVRGAGELFF.